This T cell receptor (beta chain) was sequenced in a study of cytomegalovirus exposure and HLA in healthy donors. Amplification used 60 Vbeta primers and 13 Jbeta primers. Repertoires were generated with immunoSEQ multiplex PCR, while TCRdb's copy carries only in-frame clones and drops some. The sample lists roughly 190,000 clones; roughly four fifths were seen once. V lost 5 bases and J lost 2; bases outside the gene matches: 2. The length of the CDR3 is 13 residues. CDR1 is SGHTA, CDR2 FQGTGA, per germline. The gene calls are TRBV7-3 and TRBJ1-2, with 7 positions matching TRBD1. Sequencing was performed on PBMCs. This TCR derives from a woman between 18 and 29 years old in good health and CMV-seronegative. CDR3 sequence (DNA): TGTGCCAGCAGCCAACAGGGGAACTATGGCTACACCTTC. Its protein product is CASSQQGNYGYTF.